The T cell receptor beta chain described here comes from a study of T cells in Graves' hyperthyroidism and ophthalmopathy. Findings and limits, study-wide: Ophthalmopathy was distinguished from stable hyperthyroidism by 13 V-J signatures.

V lost 3 bases and J 8 bases, leaving 11 bases between the germline ends. The CDR3 is 13 amino acids. TCR beta CDR3 region amplification was performed from RNA transcripts. In the first-round RT-PCR of the TCR CDR3, the HTBI primer set was used. MiXCR was run by TCRdb on the multiplex PCR reads, yielding one entry per CDR3 protein. The sample holds 400,000 to 550,000 distinct CDR3 sequences, around 24% seen once. Ten or more counts support this clonotype. Antigen: not known. Thyroid ultrasound and orbital computed tomography, with clinical symptoms and serum thyroxine and TRAb, informed diagnoses. The sequenced sample was blood. This chain links TRBV12-3 or TRBV12-4 with TRBJ1-5; TRBD1 is a possible D gene (6 bases). The TCR was taken from a woman aged 25 to 45 with Graves' ophthalmopathy. CDR3 region: CASSFRGTEPQHF. CDR3 DNA: TGTGCCAGCAGTTTCAGGGGAACGGAGCCCCAGCATTTT.